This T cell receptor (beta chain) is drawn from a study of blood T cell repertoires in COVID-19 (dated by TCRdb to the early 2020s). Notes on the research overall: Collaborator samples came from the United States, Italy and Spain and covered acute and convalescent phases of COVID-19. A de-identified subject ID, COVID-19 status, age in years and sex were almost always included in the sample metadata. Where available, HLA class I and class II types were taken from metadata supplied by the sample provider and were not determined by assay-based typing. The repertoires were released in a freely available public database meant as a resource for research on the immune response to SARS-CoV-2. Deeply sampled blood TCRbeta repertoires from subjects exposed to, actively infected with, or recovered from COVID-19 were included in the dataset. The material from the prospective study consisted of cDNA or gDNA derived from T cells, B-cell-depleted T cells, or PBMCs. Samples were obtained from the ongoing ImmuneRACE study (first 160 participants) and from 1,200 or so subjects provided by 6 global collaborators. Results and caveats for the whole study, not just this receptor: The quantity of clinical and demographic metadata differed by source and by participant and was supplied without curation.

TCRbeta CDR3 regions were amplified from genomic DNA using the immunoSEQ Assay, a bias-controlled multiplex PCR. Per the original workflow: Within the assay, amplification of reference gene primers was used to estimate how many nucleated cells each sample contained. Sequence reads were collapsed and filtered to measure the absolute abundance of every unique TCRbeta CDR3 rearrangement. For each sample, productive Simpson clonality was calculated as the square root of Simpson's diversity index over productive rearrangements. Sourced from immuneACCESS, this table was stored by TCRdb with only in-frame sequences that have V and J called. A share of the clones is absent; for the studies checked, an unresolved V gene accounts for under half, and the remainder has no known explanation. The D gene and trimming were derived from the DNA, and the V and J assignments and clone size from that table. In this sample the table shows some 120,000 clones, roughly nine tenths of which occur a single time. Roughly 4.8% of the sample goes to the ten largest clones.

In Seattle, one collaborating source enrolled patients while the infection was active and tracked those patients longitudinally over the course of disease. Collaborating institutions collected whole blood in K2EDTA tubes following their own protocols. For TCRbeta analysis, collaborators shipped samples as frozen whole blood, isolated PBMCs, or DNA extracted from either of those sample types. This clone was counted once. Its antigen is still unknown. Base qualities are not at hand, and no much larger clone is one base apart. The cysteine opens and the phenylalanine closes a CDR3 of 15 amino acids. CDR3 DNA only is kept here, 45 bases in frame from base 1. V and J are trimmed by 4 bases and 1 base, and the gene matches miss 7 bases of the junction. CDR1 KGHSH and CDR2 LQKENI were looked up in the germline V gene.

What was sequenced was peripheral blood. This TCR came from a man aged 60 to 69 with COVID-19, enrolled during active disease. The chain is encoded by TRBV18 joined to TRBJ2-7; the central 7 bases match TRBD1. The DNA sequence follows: TGTGCCAGCTCACTCGGGACAGACTTGTCCTACGAGCAGTACTTC. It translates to CASSLGTDLSYEQYF.